The 28 T cell receptor beta chains given below trace back to one sample, sequenced in a study of identical twins. TCRdb called the 5' RACE reads again in MiXCR, with one record for every CDR3 protein. Among around 370,000 distinct CDR3 sequences listed, around 9.7% were seen once. The sequenced sample consisted of naive T cells sorted from blood. The receptors shown here come from a woman aged 45-65 years in good health.

The rearrangement joins TRBV28 to TRBJ1-2; no clear D gene. The CDR3 loop spans 14 amino acids. Looked up from germline, CDR1 is MDHEN and CDR2 is SYDVKM. With 8 bases removed from V and 2 bases from J, the gap between germline ends came to 15 bases. CDR3 protein: CASVGAGGNYGYTF. The CDR3 nucleotides read TGTGCCAGCGTTGGCGCGGGAGGGAACTATGGCTACACCTTC.

J is TRBJ2-7 and V is TRBV5-1; D call uncertain. The germline CDR1 and CDR2 sequences are SGHRS and YFSETQ. The CDR3 sequence is 13 residues long. V was cut by 0 bases and J by 2 bases, with 6 bases left in between. The CDR3 DNA sequence: TGCGCCAGCAGCTTGGGGCACCCCTACGAGCAGTACTTC. Translating it yields CASSLGHPYEQYF.

This clonotype was picked up a small number of times. The chain couples TRBV13 to TRBJ1-1; D unresolved. The V gene's germline CDR1 is PRHDT and CDR2 FYEKMQ (reference sequence). CDR3 length equals 15 residues. V lost 2 bases and J 1 base, leaving 11 bases between the germline ends. The CDR3 nucleotides read TGTGCCAGCAGCTTAATTGGCTCAGGGAACACTGAAGCTTTCTTT. Protein product: CASSLIGSGNTEAFF.

The sample holds many counts of this clonotype. The V gene is TRBV10-1, the J gene TRBJ2-2, with 14 bases aligning to TRBD2. The CDR3 is made up of 16 amino acids. The V gene end was trimmed by 5 bases and the J gene end by 5 bases; junction bases not matched to a gene: 4. CDR1 is WNHNN, CDR2 SYGVQD, per germline (reference sequence). This CDR3 is CASSPGLAGGTGELFF. In DNA, the CDR3 is TGCGCCAGCAGTCCCGGACTAGCGGGAGGTACCGGGGAGCTGTTTTTT.

In its sample, this clonotype was seen a few times. CDR3 in amino acids: CASSRVGGVSYEQYF. Here the CDR3 DNA reads TGTGCCAGCAGCCGCGTCGGGGGAGTATCCTACGAGCAGTACTTC. V gene TRBV9 combines with J gene TRBJ2-7, with D possibly TRBD2 on 6 matching bases. The germline gives CDR1 SGDLS, CDR2 YYNGEE. The CDR3 is 15 residues long. V shed 4 bases and J shed 1 base, with 15 bases lying between them.

At least ten counts were recorded for this clonotype. The CDR3 bases are TGTGCCAGCACCCGGACAAAGAGGGACAATGAGCAGTTCTTC. Its translation: CASTRTKRDNEQFF. The rearrangement joins TRBV12-3 or TRBV12-4 to TRBJ2-1; either TRBD1 or TRBD2 may supply D (5 bases each). V was shortened by 7 bases and J by 5 bases, with 15 bases between the two germline ends. This CDR3 has 14 amino acids.

This clonotype was counted between two and nine times. This rearrangement joins TRBV19 to TRBJ1-5; 8 bases map to TRBD1. With V trimmed by 1 base and J by 13 bases, 6 bases remained unmatched. This CDR3 region has 13 residues. Germline-derived CDR1 and CDR2 are LNHDA and SQIVND (reference sequence). DNA of the CDR3: TGTGCCAGTAGTATAGGATTACAGGGGGAGCAGCATTTT. Protein sequence: CASSIGLQGEQHF.

This clonotype was observed at least ten times. V usage is TRBV4-1 and J usage is TRBJ1-4, with D tentatively TRBD1 (5 bases). CDR1 is MGHRA and CDR2 is YSYEKL in the germline V gene. This CDR3 is 13 amino acids long. V lost 1 base and J 8 bases, leaving 8 bases between the germline ends. CDR3 sequence: CASSQVRAEKLFF. CDR3 bases: TGCGCCAGCAGCCAAGTCAGGGCCGAAAAACTGTTTTTT.

This clonotype was seen ten or more times. CDR3 coding DNA: TGCGCCAGCAGCTTGGAGGGCTTAAACCAGCCCCAGCATTTT. Its protein is CASSLEGLNQPQHF. The J gene is TRBJ1-5, the V gene TRBV5-1, with D unclear. V lost 0 bases and J lost 7, with 11 bases in between. Germline V gene lookup returns CDR1 SGHRS and CDR2 YFSETQ. There are 14 residues in the CDR3.

This clonotype was seen a few times. The chain carries TRBV24-1 and TRBJ2-1; 7 positions agree with TRBD1. J was trimmed by 4 bases and V by 4 bases; bases with no gene match: 15. The CDR3 has 18 amino acids. Germline V gene lookup returns CDR1 KGHDR and CDR2 SFDVKD. The DNA for the CDR3 is TGTGCCACCAGTGAGCCAAACCTTAGGACAGGTTTTTACAATGAGCAGTTCTTC. This sequence encodes CATSEPNLRTGFYNEQFF.

This clonotype was seen many times. V usage is TRBV5-1 and J usage is TRBJ2-1; D may be TRBD1 (6 bases). Germline loops: CDR1 SGHRS, CDR2 YFSETQ. CDR3 size: 14 residues. V was pared by 2 bases and J by 8 bases, with 14 bases between. CDR3 in amino acids: CASSLQGGNYEQFF. The CDR3 coding sequence is TGCGCCAGCAGCTTACAAGGGGGTAACTATGAGCAGTTCTTC.

The CDR3 loop is CASSVVVGGEQYF. The CDR3 DNA sequence: TGTGCCAGCAGCGTTGTCGTCGGGGGCGAGCAGTACTTC. J is TRBJ2-7 and V is TRBV5-6; perhaps TRBD2 as D (6 bases). The CDR3 is 13 amino acids. Germline lookup yields CDR1 SGHDT and CDR2 YYEEEE. V dropped 4 bases and J dropped 6 bases, with 14 bases sitting between them.

There are a few counts of this clonotype. The genes are TRBV7-2 and TRBJ2-1; 8 positions agree with TRBD2. This CDR3 has 17 amino acids. The trim removed 0 bases at V and 6 bases at J, leaving 10 bases unmatched. Germline CDR1 reads SGHTA; CDR2 reads FQGNSA. The DNA for the CDR3 is TGTGCCAGCAGCTTAGCGAAGTTGAGCGGGAGTATCAATGAGCAGTTCTTC. It yields the protein CASSLAKLSGSINEQFF.

There are many counts of this clonotype. This chain uses TRBV29-1 with TRBJ1-5; 7 positions match TRBD1. The junction had 3 bases not matched to a gene; V was cut back by 5 bases and J by 2 bases. CDR1 SQVTM and CDR2 ANQGSEA come from the germline V gene. This CDR3 region has 13 residues. DNA of the CDR3: TGCAGCGTTTCCACAGGGGGCAATCAGCCCCAGCATTTT. Encoded protein: CSVSTGGNQPQHF.

This clonotype has only a few counts. This chain uses TRBV2 with TRBJ2-5; D ambiguous. Per germline, CDR1 SNHLY and CDR2 FYNNEI. This CDR3 contains 13 residues. Trimming removed 2 bases at V and 8 bases at J, with 12 bases between. The CDR3 sequence is CASSESLVDTQYF. CDR3 bases: TGTGCCAGCAGTGAAAGCCTAGTCGACACCCAGTACTTC.

This clonotype was seen ten or more times. V gene TRBV5-1 combines with J gene TRBJ1-5; D perhaps matches TRBD1 (6 bases). Per germline, CDR1 SGHRS and CDR2 YFSETQ. Trimming took off 4 bases at V and 4 bases at J, with 15 bases between the two ends. This CDR3 comprises 15 residues. The CDR3 here is CASSPGEGSNQPQHF. The CDR3 DNA sequence: TGCGCCAGCAGCCCAGGGGAGGGTTCAAATCAGCCCCAGCATTTT.

The rearrangement links TRBV12-3 or TRBV12-4 to TRBJ1-1; maybe TRBD1 (6 bases). CDR3 length: 15 residues. The V end lost 5 bases, the J end lost 0 bases, and 13 bases lay between the germline ends. DNA of the CDR3: TGTGCCAGCAGTAGTAAGGGGGGGATGAACACTGAAGCTTTCTTT. Protein: CASSSKGGMNTEAFF.

Written as DNA, the CDR3 is TGTGCCAGCAGCCAAGTACTACAAAAGTCCACAGATACGCAGTATTTT. The encoded protein is CASSQVLQKSTDTQYF. The rearrangement links TRBV3-1 to TRBJ2-3; D gene ambiguous. This CDR3 region has 16 residues. Trimming took off 1 base at V and 2 bases at J, with 13 bases between the two ends. CDR1 and CDR2 (germline): LGHDT, YNNKEL (reference sequence).

This clonotype was observed at least ten times. V gene TRBV12-3 or TRBV12-4 combines with J gene TRBJ2-7; 9 positions match TRBD1. The J segment lost 3 bases and the V segment lost 5 bases, leaving 8 bases of the junction unmatched. The CDR3 loop spans 15 amino acids. The CDR3: CASSKRQGGIYEQYF. CDR3 DNA sequence: TGTGCCAGCAGTAAACGACAGGGGGGTATCTACGAGCAGTACTTC.

The table lists this clonotype with many counts. The V gene is TRBV29-1, the J gene TRBJ1-4; D gene ambiguous. The CDR3 is 13 residues long. Germline V gene lookup returns CDR1 SQVTM and CDR2 ANQGSEA. V lost 4 bases, J lost 8 bases, and 14 bases lay in between. The CDR3 loop reads CSVVGNIGEKLFF. The CDR3 DNA is TGCAGCGTTGTTGGCAACATTGGAGAAAAACTGTTTTTT.

This clonotype was seen more than once but under ten times. The chain combines TRBV7-9 with TRBJ1-4; D unclear. There are 14 residues in the CDR3. The V gene's germline CDR1 is SEHNR and CDR2 FQNEAQ (reference sequence). V gave up 0 bases and J gave up 4 bases, with 6 bases separating them. CDR3 bases: TGTGCCAGCAGCTTAGCCGGGATTAATGAAAAACTGTTTTTT. Amino acids: CASSLAGINEKLFF.

CDR3 amino acids: CATSSVRGGQDRTGELFF. In nucleotides, the CDR3 is TGTGCCACCAGCTCCGTAAGGGGAGGACAGGACCGTACCGGGGAGCTGTTTTTT. The J gene is TRBJ2-2, the V gene TRBV24-1, with D possibly TRBD1 on 7 matching bases. The CDR3 has 18 residues. The germline V and J ends were trimmed by 7 bases and 5 bases, with 25 bases remaining between them. Germline V gene lookup returns CDR1 KGHDR and CDR2 SFDVKD.

This clonotype was recorded many times. The chain joins TRBV4-2 to TRBJ1-5; D is unclear. Trimming shortened V by 1 base and J by 1 base, and 8 bases separated the two germline ends. The germline V gene encodes CDR1 LGHNA and CDR2 YNFKEQ. This CDR3 is built from 15 residues. The DNA for the CDR3 is TGTGCCAGCAGCCAAGCCCCCCGCAGCAATCAGCCCCAGCATTTT. It encodes CASSQAPRSNQPQHF.

Ten or more counts support this clonotype. This rearrangement joins TRBV12-3 or TRBV12-4 to TRBJ2-1; D assignment may be TRBD1 or TRBD2 (7 bases each). This CDR3 spans 14 amino acids. The germline V and J ends were trimmed by 2 bases and 7 bases, with 12 bases remaining between them. CDR3 in amino acids: CASSLIQGGNEQFF. As DNA, the CDR3 is TGTGCCAGCAGTTTAATCCAGGGGGGGAATGAGCAGTTCTTC.

There are many counts of this clonotype. The chain joins TRBV5-1 to TRBJ2-1; 7 bases align to TRBD1. CDR3 length equals 12 residues. After removal of 4 bases from V and 9 bases from J, the junction contained 4 bases not matched to a gene. Germline V gene data show CDR1 as SGHRS and CDR2 as YFSETQ. In nucleotides, the CDR3 is TGCGCCAGCAGCGAGCCAGGGGGTGAGCAGTTCTTC. Protein sequence: CASSEPGGEQFF.

This clonotype was seen a handful of times. This chain uses TRBV20-1 with TRBJ2-1; 7 bases are a match to TRBD2. This CDR3 has 16 amino acids. The germline gives CDR1 DFQATT, CDR2 SNEGSKA (reference sequence). V lost 5 bases, J lost 4 bases, and 14 bases stayed unmatched. Here the CDR3 DNA reads TGCAGTGCTCCCTCGCCCCTGGCGGGAGAGTACAATGAGCAGTTCTTC. It encodes CSAPSPLAGEYNEQFF.

This clonotype was seen many times. This sequence joins TRBV3-1 and TRBJ2-7; no clear D gene. Germline CDR1 and CDR2: LGHDT and YNNKEL (reference sequence). This CDR3 spans 12 amino acids. Trimming pared 7 bases from V and 7 bases from J, leaving 14 bases between. The DNA of the CDR3 is TGTGCCAGCACCAGGTCCGGTGTAGAGCAGTACTTC. Encoded protein: CASTRSGVEQYF.

The sample holds a few counts of this clonotype. The chain carries TRBV6-1 and TRBJ2-2; no firm D call. This CDR3 contains 14 residues. The germline gives CDR1 MNHNS, CDR2 SASEGT. Trimming shortened V by 7 bases and J by 1 base, and 10 bases separated the two germline ends. The CDR3 DNA reads as TGTGCCAGCATCTCTGGGCGGAACACCGGGGAGCTGTTTTTT. This codes for CASISGRNTGELFF.